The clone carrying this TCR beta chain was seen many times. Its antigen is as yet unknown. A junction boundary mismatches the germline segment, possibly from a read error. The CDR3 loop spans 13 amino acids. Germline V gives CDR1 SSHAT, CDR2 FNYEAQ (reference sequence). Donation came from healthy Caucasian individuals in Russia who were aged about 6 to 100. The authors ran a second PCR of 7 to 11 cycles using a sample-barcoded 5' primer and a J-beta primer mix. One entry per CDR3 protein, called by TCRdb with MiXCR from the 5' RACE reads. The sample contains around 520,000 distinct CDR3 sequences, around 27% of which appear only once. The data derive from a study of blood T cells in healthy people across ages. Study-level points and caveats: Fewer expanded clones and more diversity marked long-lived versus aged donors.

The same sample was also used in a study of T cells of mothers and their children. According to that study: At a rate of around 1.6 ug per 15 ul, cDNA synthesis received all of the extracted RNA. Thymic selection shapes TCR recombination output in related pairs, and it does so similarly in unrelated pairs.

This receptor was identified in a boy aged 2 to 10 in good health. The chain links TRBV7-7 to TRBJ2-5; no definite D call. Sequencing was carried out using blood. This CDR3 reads CASSFSSQETQYF. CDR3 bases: TGTGCTAGCAGCTTCAGCTCCCAAGAGACCCAGTACTTC.